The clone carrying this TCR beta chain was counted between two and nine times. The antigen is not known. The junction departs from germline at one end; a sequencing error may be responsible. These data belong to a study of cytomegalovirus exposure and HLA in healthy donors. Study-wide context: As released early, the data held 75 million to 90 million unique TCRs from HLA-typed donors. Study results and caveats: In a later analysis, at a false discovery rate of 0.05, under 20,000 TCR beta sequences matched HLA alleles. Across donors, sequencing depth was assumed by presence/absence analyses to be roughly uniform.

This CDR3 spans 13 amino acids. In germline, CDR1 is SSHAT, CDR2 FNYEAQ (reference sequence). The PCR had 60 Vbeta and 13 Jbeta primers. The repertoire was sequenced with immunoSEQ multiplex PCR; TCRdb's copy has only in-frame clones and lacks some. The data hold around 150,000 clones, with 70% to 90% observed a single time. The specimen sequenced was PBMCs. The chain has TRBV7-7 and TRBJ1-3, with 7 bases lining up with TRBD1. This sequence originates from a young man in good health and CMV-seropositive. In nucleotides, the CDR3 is TGTGCTAGCAGCCGGGACAGAGGAAACACCATATATTTT. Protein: CASSRDRGNTIYF.